This T cell receptor (beta chain) originates from a study of blood T cell repertoires in COVID-19. Assay: immunoSEQ multiplex PCR; the TCRdb copy retains only in-frame clones and omits some. The table lists around 300,000 clones, about nine tenths of them singletons, with about 2.6% in the top ten. The V gene's germline CDR1 is LGHDT and CDR2 YNNKEL (reference sequence). CDR3 size: 16 residues. Trimming removed 0 bases from V and 9 bases from J, with 15 bases in between. The V gene is TRBV3-1 (or the pseudogene TRBV3-2), the J gene TRBJ1-6, with D perhaps TRBD1 (6 bases). Sequences were obtained from PBMCs or T cells enriched from blood (not recorded which). The source is a woman aged 18 to 35 who had recovered from COVID-19. CDR3 loop: CASSQESLRGGSPLHF. The CDR3 bases are TGTGCCAGCAGCCAAGAAAGCTTAAGGGGGGGTTCACCCCTCCACTTT.